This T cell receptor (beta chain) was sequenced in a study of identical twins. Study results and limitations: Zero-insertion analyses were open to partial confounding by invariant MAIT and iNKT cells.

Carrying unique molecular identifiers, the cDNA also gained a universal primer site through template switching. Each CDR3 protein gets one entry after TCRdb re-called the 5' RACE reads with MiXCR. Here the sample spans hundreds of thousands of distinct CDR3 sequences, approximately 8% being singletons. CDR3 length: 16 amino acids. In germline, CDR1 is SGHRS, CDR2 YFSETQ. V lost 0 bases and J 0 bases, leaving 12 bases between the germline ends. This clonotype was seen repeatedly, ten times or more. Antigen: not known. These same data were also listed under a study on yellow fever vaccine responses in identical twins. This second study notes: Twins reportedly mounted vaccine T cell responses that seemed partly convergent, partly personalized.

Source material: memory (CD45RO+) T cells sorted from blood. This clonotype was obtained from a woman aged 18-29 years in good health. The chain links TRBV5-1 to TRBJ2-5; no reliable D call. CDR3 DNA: TGCGCCAGCAGCTTGGTAAAGGGCGAGTACCAAGAGACCCAGTACTTC. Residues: CASSLVKGEYQETQYF.